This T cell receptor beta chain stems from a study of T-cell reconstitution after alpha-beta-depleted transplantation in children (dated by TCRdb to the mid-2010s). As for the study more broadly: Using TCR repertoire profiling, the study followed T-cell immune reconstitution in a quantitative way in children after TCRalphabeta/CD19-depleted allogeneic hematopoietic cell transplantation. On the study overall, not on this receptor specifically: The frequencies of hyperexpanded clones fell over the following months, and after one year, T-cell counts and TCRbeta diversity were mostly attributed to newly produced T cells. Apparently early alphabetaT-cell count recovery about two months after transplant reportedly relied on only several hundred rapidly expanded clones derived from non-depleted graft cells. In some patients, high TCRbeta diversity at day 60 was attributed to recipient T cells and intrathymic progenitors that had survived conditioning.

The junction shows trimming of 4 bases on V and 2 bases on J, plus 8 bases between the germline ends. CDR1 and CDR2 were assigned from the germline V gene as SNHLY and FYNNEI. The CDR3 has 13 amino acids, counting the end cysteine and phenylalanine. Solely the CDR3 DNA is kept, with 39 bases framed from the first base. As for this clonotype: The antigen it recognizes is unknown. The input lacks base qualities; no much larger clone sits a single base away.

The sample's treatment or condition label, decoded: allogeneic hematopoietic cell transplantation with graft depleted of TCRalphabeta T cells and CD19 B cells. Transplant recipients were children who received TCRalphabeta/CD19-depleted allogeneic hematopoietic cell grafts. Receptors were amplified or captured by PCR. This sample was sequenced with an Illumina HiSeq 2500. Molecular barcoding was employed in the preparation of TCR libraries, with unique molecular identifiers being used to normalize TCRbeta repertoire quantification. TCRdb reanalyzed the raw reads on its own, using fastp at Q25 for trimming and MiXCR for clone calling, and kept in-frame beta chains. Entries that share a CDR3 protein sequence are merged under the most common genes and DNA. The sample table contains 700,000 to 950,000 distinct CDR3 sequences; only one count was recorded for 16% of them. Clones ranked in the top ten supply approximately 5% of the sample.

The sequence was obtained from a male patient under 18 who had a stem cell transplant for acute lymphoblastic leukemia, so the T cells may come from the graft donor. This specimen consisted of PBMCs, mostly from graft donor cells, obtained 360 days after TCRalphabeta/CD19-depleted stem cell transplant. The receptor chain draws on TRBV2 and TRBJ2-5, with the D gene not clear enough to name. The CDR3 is CASSAAPQETQYF. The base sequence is TGTGCCAGCAGTGCCGCACCTCAAGAGACCCAGTACTTC. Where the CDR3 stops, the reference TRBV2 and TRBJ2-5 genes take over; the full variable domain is EPEVTQTPSHQVTQMGQEVILRCVPISNHLYFYWYRQILGQKVEFLVSFYNNEISEKSEIFDDQFSVERPDGSNFTLKIRSTKLEDSAMYFCASSAAPQETQYFGPGTRLLVL.